One sample yielded the 27 T cell receptor beta chains listed below, sequenced in a study of CD8 T cells in Susac syndrome. RNA totalling about 0.5 to 1 ug underwent reverse transcription with random hexamers. Each CDR3 protein gets one entry after TCRdb re-called the immunoSEQ multiplex PCR reads with MiXCR. The sample records tens of thousands of distinct CDR3 sequences, about 95% being singletons. The specimen was CD8+ T cells from PBMCs. All receptors come from a human donor with multiple sclerosis.

CDR3 in DNA: TGTGCCTGGACAGGGTCAGAGACCCAGTACTTC. Its translation: CAWTGSETQYF. The genes are TRBV30 and TRBJ2-5; D is possibly TRBD1 (5 bases). Germline loops: CDR1 GTSNPN, CDR2 SVGIG (reference sequence). The CDR3 contains 11 residues. The germline V and J ends were trimmed by 4 bases and 4 bases, with 7 bases remaining between them.

The chain employs TRBV6-1 and TRBJ1-2; perhaps TRBD1 as D (6 bases). Germline CDR1 and CDR2: MNHNS and SASEGT. The germline V and J ends were trimmed by 10 bases and 7 bases, with 16 bases remaining between them. The CDR3 loop spans 12 amino acids. The CDR3 loop reads CANYRQVTGYTF. The CDR3, as DNA: TGTGCCAACTATAGACAGGTTACTGGCTACACCTTC.

This clonotype was detected only once. The rearrangement joins TRBV30 to TRBJ2-7; D call uncertain. The V gene lost 0 bases and the J gene lost 2 bases, with 17 bases spanning the gap. There are 16 residues in the CDR3. The V gene's germline CDR1 is GTSNPN and CDR2 SVGIG (reference sequence). The CDR3 coding sequence is TGTGCCTGGAGTGTACAAGATTTGGACGGACCCTACGAGCAGTACTTC. Its protein product is CAWSVQDLDGPYEQYF.

This sequence joins TRBV9 and TRBJ1-1; TRBD1 might be the D (6 bases). This CDR3 has 14 residues. Trimming pared 2 bases from V and 1 base from J, leaving 9 bases between. Germline V lookup: CDR1 SGDLS, CDR2 YYNGEE. The chain's CDR3 is CASSVRQANTEAFF. The CDR3 nucleotides read TGTGCCAGCAGCGTCAGACAGGCGAACACTGAAGCTTTCTTT.

V is TRBV4-3 and J is TRBJ1-6, with TRBD1 identical over 7 bases. The ends lost 0 bases at V and 9 bases at J; junction bases unmatched: 11. Per germline, CDR1 LGHNA and CDR2 YSLEER. The CDR3 is 17 residues long. The CDR3 sequence is CASSQDREGGITSPLHF. The CDR3 nucleotides are TGCGCCAGCAGCCAAGATCGAGAAGGGGGCATAACTTCACCCCTCCACTTT.

The chain is built from TRBV4-3 and TRBJ2-7; D perhaps matches TRBD2 (5 bases). CDR1 and CDR2 (germline): LGHNA, YSLEER. The CDR3 sequence is 14 residues long. V shed 0 bases and J shed 3 bases, with 9 bases lying between them. CDR3 amino acids: CASSQDLGGYEQYF. Here the CDR3 DNA reads TGCGCCAGCAGCCAAGACCTCGGAGGCTACGAGCAGTACTTC.

The V call is TRBV29-1, the J call TRBJ2-7; D remains unclear. There are 13 residues in the CDR3. V was clipped by 4 bases and J by 2 bases, with 12 bases between them. In germline, CDR1 is SQVTM, CDR2 ANQGSEA. The CDR3 loop is CSVVTDEAYEQYF. CDR3 in DNA: TGCAGCGTTGTAACAGACGAAGCCTACGAGCAGTACTTC.

V and J are TRBV12-3 or TRBV12-4 and TRBJ2-3; 7 bases line up with TRBD2. With 7 bases clipped from V and 9 bases from J, the junction kept 4 bases outside the gene matches. CDR3 length: 11 residues. CDR3 DNA: TGTGCCAGCATGCGGGAGCGCACGCAGTATTTT. This translates into CASMRERTQYF.

The J gene is TRBJ2-7, the V gene TRBV20-1; D not resolved. V was cut by 0 bases and J by 4 bases, with 13 bases left in between. The CDR3 spans 14 residues. Germline lookup yields CDR1 DFQATT and CDR2 SNEGSKA (reference sequence). The CDR3 DNA follows: TGCAGTGCTAGAGACCGAAATGTAGGATACGAGCAGTACTTC. Encoded protein: CSARDRNVGYEQYF.

This clonotype came up once. The J gene is TRBJ2-2, the V gene TRBV29-1; 7 bases are shared with TRBD2. Trimming cost V 6 bases and J 4 bases; bases outside gene matches: 5. This CDR3 spans 13 amino acids. CDR1 is SQVTM and CDR2 is ANQGSEA in the germline V gene. The CDR3 DNA sequence: TGCAGCGTAGGCGGGGAGGGCACCGGGGAGCTGTTTTTT. Amino acid sequence: CSVGGEGTGELFF.

V gene TRBV30 combines with J gene TRBJ1-1; 11 bases match TRBD1. The CDR3 sequence is 15 residues long. The germline V gene encodes CDR1 GTSNPN and CDR2 SVGIG (reference sequence). After removal of 3 bases from V and 3 bases from J, the junction contained 6 bases not matched to a gene. CDR3 region: CAWSHGTGGYTEAFF. The CDR3 DNA sequence: TGTGCCTGGAGCCACGGGACAGGGGGATACACTGAAGCTTTCTTT.

The rearrangement uses TRBV4-3 and TRBJ1-1, with 7 bases aligning to TRBD1. The CDR3 runs 15 residues. V trimming: 5 bases; J trimming: 1 base; junction bases outside the gene matches: 7. Per the germline V gene, CDR1 is LGHNA and CDR2 is YSLEER. Here the CDR3 reads CASSVSRTGNTEAFF. The CDR3 DNA is TGCGCCAGCAGCGTCTCACGGACAGGGAACACTGAAGCTTTCTTT.

This clonotype showed up just once. The chain has TRBV2 and TRBJ1-2; D may be TRBD1 (5 bases). The germline V gene encodes CDR1 SNHLY and CDR2 FYNNEI. This CDR3 has 11 amino acids. Trimming took off 11 bases at V and 5 bases at J, with 12 bases between the two ends. CDR3 bases: TGTGCCGGACGGGACCTTTATGGCTACACCTTC. This translates into CAGRDLYGYTF.

A single count supports this clonotype. This chain connects TRBV7-9 to TRBJ2-2; D is undetermined. CDR3 length: 12 amino acids. The germline gives CDR1 SEHNR, CDR2 FQNEAQ (reference sequence). V dropped 5 bases and J dropped 7 bases, with 8 bases sitting between them. This CDR3 is CASSADNGELFF. CDR3 nucleotides: TGTGCCAGCAGCGCTGATAACGGGGAGCTGTTTTTT.

V and J are TRBV5-6 and TRBJ1-1, with D perhaps matching TRBD1 (6 bases). The germline CDR1 and CDR2 sequences are SGHDT and YYEEEE. The CDR3 is made up of 12 amino acids. Trimming shortened V by 2 bases and J by 6 bases, and 8 bases separated the two germline ends. The CDR3 sequence is CASSLQGAEAFF. DNA for the CDR3: TGTGCCAGCAGCTTACAGGGAGCTGAAGCTTTCTTT.

The chain joins TRBV5-1 to TRBJ2-7; D is uncertain. Germline CDR1 SGHRS, CDR2 YFSETQ. V was shortened by 0 bases and J by 2 bases, with 12 bases between the two germline ends. CDR3 size: 15 residues. CDR3 region: CASSLVATDTYEQYF. CDR3 in DNA: TGCGCCAGCAGCTTGGTCGCGACTGACACCTACGAGCAGTACTTC.

The genes are TRBV9 and TRBJ2-7, with 10 bases identical to TRBD1. Germline trimming cut 2 bases from V and 6 bases from J; bases unmatched to any gene: 5. The CDR3 has 14 amino acids. Looked up from germline, CDR1 is SGDLS and CDR2 is YYNGEE. The CDR3 DNA reads as TGTGCCAGCAGCGTGGGGGACAGGGGTCCCGAGCAGTACTTC. As protein: CASSVGDRGPEQYF.

The rearrangement joins TRBV5-4 to TRBJ2-1; a weak D match, TRBD1 (6 bases). Germline V gene sequence: CDR1 SGHNT, CDR2 YYREEE (reference sequence). Trimming took off 3 bases at V and 13 bases at J, with 23 bases between the two ends. This CDR3 has 15 residues. The CDR3 protein is CASSSDRSTSSPQFF. CDR3 coding DNA: TGTGCCAGCAGCTCCGACAGGTCGACCTCGAGCCCCCAGTTCTTC. The full variable domain, its missing parts supplied by reference TRBV5-4 and TRBJ2-1, is ETGVTQSPTHLIKTRGQQVTLRCSSQSGHNTVSWYQQALGQGPQFIFQYYREEENGRGNFPPRFSGLQFPNYSSELNVNALELDDSALYLCASSSDRSTSSPQFFGPGTRLTVL.

The chain recombines TRBV29-1 with TRBJ1-2; TRBD1 is a possible D gene (5 bases). The CDR3 runs to 14 residues. Trimming left V 4 bases short and J 5 bases short, with 17 bases between. CDR1 is SQVTM, CDR2 ANQGSEA, per germline. CDR3 residues: CSVGDRREGYGYTF. The DNA of the CDR3 is TGCAGCGTTGGAGACAGACGGGAGGGGTATGGCTACACCTTC.

The V gene is TRBV29-1, the J gene TRBJ2-3; D possibly uses TRBD1 or TRBD2 (5 bases each). Trimming took off 0 bases at V and 13 bases at J, with 23 bases between the two ends. The CDR3 consists of 15 residues. Looked up from germline, CDR1 is SQVTM and CDR2 is ANQGSEA. The CDR3 DNA sequence: TGCAGCGTTGAAGAACCCCTTCGGGACGGCATTATCGAGTATTTT. This translates into CSVEEPLRDGIIEYF.

This chain connects TRBV2 to TRBJ1-1, with D uncertain. V was clipped by 4 bases and J by 2 bases, with 8 bases between them. This CDR3 has 13 amino acids. Germline CDR1 SNHLY, CDR2 FYNNEI. The CDR3 coding sequence is TGTGCCAGCAGTGTTATCTTAAACACTGAAGCTTTCTTT. Amino acid sequence: CASSVILNTEAFF.

This clonotype was detected once. The DNA for the CDR3 is TGTGCCAGCAGTTTATCGTTTAAGGTGAACACTGAAGCTTTCTTT. Its translation is CASSLSFKVNTEAFF. The chain joins TRBV27 to TRBJ1-1; no reliable D call. The CDR3 has 15 amino acids. CDR1 is MNHEY, CDR2 SMNVEV, per germline (reference sequence). V was clipped by 0 bases and J by 0 bases, with 8 bases between them.

The chain employs TRBV12-3 or TRBV12-4 and TRBJ2-5; a possible D gene is TRBD1 (5 bases). Trimming took 5 bases from V and 2 from J, leaving 9 bases between them. This CDR3 comprises 13 residues. CDR3: CASSPGSQETQYF. The CDR3 DNA is TGTGCCAGCAGTCCAGGGTCTCAAGAGACCCAGTACTTC.

The V call is TRBV30, the J call TRBJ2-5, with TRBD2 matching over 7 bases. CDR1 is GTSNPN, CDR2 SVGIG, per germline (reference sequence). This CDR3 region has 14 residues. V was clipped by 5 bases and J by 0 bases; unmatched bases: 6. The CDR3 coding sequence is TGTGCCTGGGGGGAGGGCCGTTACCAAGAGACCCAGTACTTC. Residues: CAWGEGRYQETQYF.

This rearrangement joins TRBV29-1 to TRBJ2-7, with TRBD1 identical over 7 bases. J gave up 6 bases and V 7 bases, and 6 bases lay outside the gene matches. Germline loops: CDR1 SQVTM, CDR2 ANQGSEA. This CDR3 comprises 11 residues. The CDR3 nucleotides are TGCAGCGCCGTGCGACAGGGCGAGCAGTACTTC. This encodes CSAVRQGEQYF.

This rearrangement joins TRBV19 to TRBJ2-7; 7 bases are a match to TRBD2. This CDR3 is 13 amino acids long. V was clipped by 7 bases and J by 2 bases; unmatched bases: 5. Germline-derived CDR1 and CDR2 are LNHDA and SQIVND (reference sequence). CDR3 protein: CASTQRGTYEQYF. The CDR3 DNA is TGTGCCAGTACTCAGCGGGGAACCTACGAGCAGTACTTC.

The chain combines TRBV19 with TRBJ2-7, with D tentatively TRBD1 or TRBD2 (5 bases each). Between the trimmed V and J ends, which lost 2 bases and 3 bases, there was a span of 11 bases. Germline CDR1 reads LNHDA; CDR2 reads SQIVND (reference sequence). The CDR3 runs to 14 residues. Here the CDR3 DNA reads TGTGCCAGTAGTATAACTGGGGGACGCTACGAGCAGTACTTC. As protein: CASSITGGRYEQYF.